Shown below are 25 T cell receptor beta chains from a single sample sequenced in a study of OX40 agonist ivuxolimab in advanced cancers. Sequenced by immunoSEQ multiplex PCR; TCRdb stores in-frame clones only, minus some. Of 55,000 to 70,000 clones in the sample, around four fifths are singletons; the top ten hold roughly 3.2%. Sequenced here: CD4+ or CD8+ T cells sorted from blood, sampled in a trial of the OX40 agonist ivuxolimab. Source of these receptors: an adult with an advanced solid tumor such as melanoma, head and neck, liver or kidney cancer.

The V gene is TRBV6-1, the J gene TRBJ2-3; a possible D gene is TRBD2 (7 bases). Germline lookup yields CDR1 MNHNS and CDR2 SASEGT. The CDR3 has 13 residues. CDR3: CARGGGSTDTQYF. The CDR3 DNA is TGTGCTCGAGGGGGGGGGAGCACAGATACGCAGTATTTT.

The chain carries TRBV9 and TRBJ2-3; D might be TRBD2 (6 bases). This CDR3 region has 14 residues. Germline V gives CDR1 SGDLS, CDR2 YYNGEE. CDR3 residues: CEYLRSGPTDTQYF. In DNA, the CDR3 is TGTGAATACCTCCGGAGCGGGCCCACAGATACGCAGTATTTT.

J is TRBJ2-2 and V is TRBV4-1; D unresolved. Germline V lookup: CDR1 MGHRA, CDR2 YSYEKL. V lost 2 bases and J lost 0, with 10 bases in between. The CDR3 is made up of 16 amino acids. Here the CDR3 reads CASSQLEKANTGELFF. CDR3 coding DNA: TGCGCCAGCAGCCAACTCGAGAAGGCGAACACCGGGGAGCTGTTTTTT.

This clone was seen a few times. V gene TRBV28 combines with J gene TRBJ2-7; maybe TRBD1 (5 bases). The V gene's germline CDR1 is MDHEN and CDR2 SYDVKM. V was cut by 3 bases and J by 5 bases, with 14 bases left in between. The CDR3 contains 14 residues. CDR3 sequence (DNA): TGTGCCAGCAGTTTGCCAGGGCGGTTGAACGAGCAGTACTTC. It yields the protein CASSLPGRLNEQYF.

The chain is built from TRBV2 and TRBJ1-2; TRBD1 agrees at 7 bases. Germline CDR1 is SNHLY and CDR2 is FYNNEI. V gave up 7 bases and J gave up 1 base; unmatched junction bases: 9. The length of the CDR3 is 15 residues. The CDR3 coding sequence is TGTGCCAGCACCGCCCAGACAGGGAATAACTATGGCTACACCTTC. This translates into CASTAQTGNNYGYTF.

The sample holds one count of this clone. The rearrangement joins TRBV19 to TRBJ2-3, with no clear D. CDR3 length: 13 residues. V was clipped by 3 bases and J by 2 bases, with 6 bases between them. CDR1 is LNHDA and CDR2 is SQIVND in the germline V gene (reference sequence). The CDR3 region has the DNA TGTGCCAGTAGTATTCCCCCCACAGATACGCAGTATTTT. This encodes CASSIPPTDTQYF.

Only a few counts were recorded for this clone. The chain employs TRBV7-2 and TRBJ2-5; 8 nucleotides match TRBD2. After removal of 1 base from V and 3 bases from J, the junction contained 4 bases not matched to a gene. The germline V gene has CDR1 SGHTA and CDR2 FQGNSA. This CDR3 spans 15 amino acids. CDR3 amino acids: CASSLVRSGEETQYF. The CDR3 DNA follows: TGTGCCAGCAGCTTAGTTCGTAGCGGGGAAGAGACCCAGTACTTC.

The CDR3 spells CASSSLTYEQYF. DNA for the CDR3: TGTGCCAGCAGTTCGCTTACGTACGAGCAGTACTTC. The chain links TRBV6-1 to TRBJ2-7; D gene uncertain. The CDR3 totals 12 residues. The germline gives CDR1 MNHNS, CDR2 SASEGT. Trimming cost V 5 bases and J 4 bases, with 9 bases left between them.

The genes are TRBV7-9 and TRBJ1-1; weak D call: TRBD1 (6 bases). The CDR3 sequence is 15 residues long. Germline V gene sequence: CDR1 SEHNR, CDR2 FQNEAQ (reference sequence). The V end was cut by 1 base, the J end by 3 bases, with 12 bases between. The CDR3 nucleotides read TGTGCCAGCAGCTTAGTAGGACAGTTGCACACTGAAGCTTTCTTT. This encodes CASSLVGQLHTEAFF.

The chain has TRBV15 and TRBJ1-2; no clear D gene. V lost 0 bases to trimming and J lost 5 bases, with 10 bases between them. The germline V gene has CDR1 LNHNV and CDR2 YYDKDF (reference sequence). This CDR3 has 14 residues. Written as DNA, the CDR3 is TGTGCCACCAGCAGAGATGGAGGAGCATATGGCTACACCTTC. The encoded protein is CATSRDGGAYGYTF. The full variable domain, rest sourced from reference TRBV15 and TRBJ1-2, is DAMVIQNPRYQVTQFGKPVTLSCSQTLNHNVMYWYQQKSSQAPKLLFHYYDKDFNNEADTPDNFQSRRPNTSFCFLDIRSPGLGDTAMYLCATSRDGGAYGYTFGSGTRLTVV.

This clone appeared a single time. CDR3 bases: TGTGCCAGCAGCTTCGGACAGACTGTAACTGACGAGCAGTACTTC. This gives the protein CASSFGQTVTDEQYF. V is TRBV11-3 and J is TRBJ2-7, with D possibly TRBD1 on 6 matching bases. Germline V gene data show CDR1 as SGHNT and CDR2 as YENEEA. The CDR3 sequence is 15 residues long. Trimming shortened V by 3 bases and J by 5 bases, and 17 bases separated the two germline ends.

This chain connects TRBV27 to TRBJ2-7; maybe TRBD2 (6 bases). Germline CDR1 is MNHEY and CDR2 is SMNVEV (reference sequence). The V gene lost 5 bases and the J gene lost 2 bases, with 13 bases spanning the gap. The CDR3 is 14 amino acids. The CDR3 coding sequence is TGTGCCAGCAGTAGGCGGGGCAGCACCTACGAGCAGTACTTC. Protein product: CASSRRGSTYEQYF.

The rearrangement links TRBV19 to TRBJ2-5, with a possible D match to TRBD1 (5 bases). Gene TRBJ2-7 matches the end of the DNA better, so the J call may be wrong. CDR1 and CDR2 from the germline V gene are LNHDA and SQIVND (reference sequence). The CDR3 totals 14 residues. CDR3 amino acids: CASSIGADSYEQYF. CDR3 in DNA: TGTGCCAGTAGTATTGGGGCAGATTCCTACGAGCAGTACTTC.

The chain couples TRBV5-6 to TRBJ2-2; TRBD2 is a possible D gene (6 bases). CDR3 size: 16 residues. The ends were cut back, 4 bases at V and 3 bases at J, with 16 bases in the middle. Germline CDR1 reads SGHDT; CDR2 reads YYEEEE. CDR3 nucleotides: TGTGCCAGCAGCATGGACGGGACTCTGGACACCGGGGAGCTGTTTTTT. Encoded protein: CASSMDGTLDTGELFF.

To note about this clone: Relative to the germline gene, one junction end is altered; a read error may explain this. The chain is built from TRBV11-2 and TRBJ2-7; 8 nucleotides line up with TRBD1. This CDR3 is 14 amino acids long. From germline, CDR1 is SGHAT and CDR2 FQNNGV. The CDR3 DNA reads as TGTGCCAGCAGCCCCGGGACAGGCCGCTACAAGCAGTACTTC. Translated, it gives CASSPGTGRYKQYF.

The chain couples TRBV6-5 to TRBJ2-5; TRBD1 matches at 7 bases. CDR1 is MNHEY, CDR2 SVGAGI, per germline. The CDR3 totals 15 residues. V trimming: 5 bases; J trimming: 3 bases; junction bases outside the gene matches: 9. The CDR3 here is CASSNPGQPKETQYF. CDR3 bases: TGTGCCAGCAGTAACCCGGGACAGCCCAAAGAGACCCAGTACTTC.

The chain joins TRBV19 to TRBJ1-5; TRBD1 matches 7 bases. The CDR3 contains 19 residues. Germline CDR1 and CDR2: LNHDA and SQIVND (reference sequence). V was clipped by 6 bases and J by 1 base; unmatched bases: 18. Here the CDR3 DNA reads TGTGCCAGTAGGGGCAGATACCGACAGGGCGAAGTCAGCAATCAGCCCCAGCATTTT. Residues: CASRGRYRQGEVSNQPQHF. Supplemented by reference TRBV19 and TRBJ1-5, the full variable domain reads DGGITQSPKYLFRKEGQNVTLSCEQNLNHDAMYWYRQDPGQGLRLIYYSQIVNDFQKGDIAEGYSVSREKKESFPLTVTSAQKNPTAFYLCASRGRYRQGEVSNQPQHFGDGTRLSIL.

The J gene is TRBJ2-3, the V gene TRBV7-8; TRBD1 agrees at 7 bases. The CDR3 extends over 16 amino acids. V was clipped by 6 bases and J by 2 bases; unmatched bases: 11. Per germline, CDR1 SGHVS and CDR2 FQNEAQ. This chain's CDR3 is CASSLTGNVDTDTQYF. CDR3 nucleotides: TGTGCCAGCAGTTTGACAGGGAATGTTGACACAGATACGCAGTATTTT.

V is TRBV28 and J is TRBJ1-2; D gene uncertain. CDR3 length: 13 residues. V was clipped by 2 bases and J by 5 bases, with 9 bases between them. The germline V gene has CDR1 MDHEN and CDR2 SYDVKM. CDR3 DNA sequence: TGTGCCAGCAGTTTAGCCGAGCGATATGGCTACACCTTC. Encoded protein: CASSLAERYGYTF.

The gene calls are TRBV28 and TRBJ2-7; either TRBD1 or TRBD2 may supply D (6 bases each). Trimming shortened V by 8 bases and J by 2 bases, and 13 bases separated the two germline ends. The germline V gene has CDR1 MDHEN and CDR2 SYDVKM. The CDR3 has 13 residues. CDR3: CASRGHWAYEQYF. As DNA, the CDR3 is TGTGCCAGCCGGGGGCATTGGGCCTACGAGCAGTACTTC.

The gene calls are TRBV28 and TRBJ1-2, with 8 bases matching TRBD1. The CDR3 has 14 residues. The V gene end was trimmed by 8 bases and the J gene end by 1 base; junction bases not matched to a gene: 6. CDR1 MDHEN and CDR2 SYDVKM come from the germline V gene. CDR3 bases: TGTGCCAGCGCCCTGGGACAGGATAACTATGGCTACACCTTC. Translating gives CASALGQDNYGYTF.

V gene TRBV6-5 combines with J gene TRBJ1-5; D call uncertain. The V and J ends lost 2 bases and 0 bases respectively, with 5 bases between them. In germline, CDR1 is MNHEY, CDR2 SVGAGI. This CDR3 region has 14 residues. CDR3 residues: CASSYQISNQPQHF. CDR3 bases: TGTGCCAGCAGTTACCAGATTAGCAATCAGCCCCAGCATTTT.

The rearrangement uses TRBV11-2 and TRBJ1-2; D not resolved. The length of the CDR3 is 14 residues. The V end lost 0 bases, the J end lost 7 bases, and 12 bases lay between the germline ends. Germline CDR1 is SGHAT and CDR2 is FQNNGV. This CDR3 reads CASSLDRVKGGYTF. The CDR3, as DNA: TGTGCCAGCAGCTTAGATCGTGTCAAGGGTGGCTACACCTTC.

This clone turned up a few times. The chain recombines TRBV30 with TRBJ1-1, with D perhaps matching TRBD1 (6 bases). The CDR3 is made up of 15 amino acids. From germline, CDR1 is GTSNPN and CDR2 SVGIG (reference sequence). The V and J ends lost 5 bases and 0 bases respectively, with 16 bases between them. The CDR3 region is CAWGRKGDMNTEAFF. CDR3 bases: TGTGCCTGGGGCCGCAAGGGGGACATGAACACTGAAGCTTTCTTT. Drawing the rest from reference TRBV30 and TRBJ1-1, the complete variable domain is SQTIHQWPATLVQPVGSPLSLECTVEGTSNPNLYWYRQAAGRGLQLLFYSVGIGQISSEVPQNLSASRPQDRQFILSSKKLLLSDSGFYLCAWGRKGDMNTEAFFGQGTRLTVV.

The V call is TRBV29-1, the J call TRBJ2-3; TRBD1 aligns across 7 bases. In germline, CDR1 is SQVTM, CDR2 ANQGSEA. V lost 5 bases, J lost 6 bases, and 11 bases stayed unmatched. There are 14 residues in the CDR3. The CDR3 loop is CSVTMTGRLDTQYF. The CDR3 DNA follows: TGCAGCGTTACCATGACAGGGCGATTGGATACGCAGTATTTT.